Below, one T cell receptor (beta chain) is given with its context. What it recognizes is unknown. The protocol was immunoSEQ multiplex PCR, while the TCRdb copy is restricted to in-frame clones and leaves out a portion. The table has about 64,000 clones, roughly 89% seen once. This CDR3 contains 15 residues. Deletions cut 0 bases from V and 6 bases from J, with 14 bases between. CDR1 MNHEY and CDR2 SVGAGI come from the germline V gene. The record originates from a study of OX40 agonist ivuxolimab in advanced cancers. Looking at the study overall: People who had prior anti-PD-1, anti-PD-L1 or anti-CTLA-4 therapy could take part, and around 40% had some. Notes on the study in general: The study observed clonal expansion of CD4+ and CD8+ blood T cells by week 6 at 0.1 to 3.0 mg/kg. CD8+ T cells were the subset that, on average, had more expanded clones than CD4+.

Here the sequenced sample was CD4+ or CD8+ T cells sorted from blood, taken in a trial of the OX40 agonist ivuxolimab. The sequence was obtained from an adult with an advanced solid tumor such as melanoma, head and neck, liver or kidney cancer. This rearrangement joins TRBV6-5 to TRBJ2-5; tentatively, D is TRBD1 or TRBD2 (5 bases each). The DNA for the CDR3 is TGTGCCAGCAGTTACTCAAGCGCCTCGGGGCAGACCCAGTACTTC. Residues: CASSYSSASGQTQYF.